The 23 T cell receptor beta chains presented below share a single source sample, sequenced in a study of human thymus T cells. Assay used: immunoSEQ multiplex PCR; TCRdb lists only in-frame clones, some missing. The table shows 35,000 to 45,000 clones, with over 85% occurring only once. Sequenced sample: blood. All receptors come from a boy less than two years old with a congenital heart defect but otherwise immunologically healthy.

This clone has a single count. J is TRBJ2-5 and V is TRBV27, with D perhaps TRBD2 (6 bases). Germline V gene data show CDR1 as MNHEY and CDR2 as SMNVEV (reference sequence). This CDR3 is 14 amino acids long. Deletions cut 2 bases from V and 7 bases from J, with 14 bases between. The CDR3 nucleotides read TGTGCCAGCAGTTTAGCCGCGGGGCCTGGGACCCAGTACTTC. Translating gives CASSLAAGPGTQYF.

This chain connects TRBV19 to TRBJ1-1; TRBD1 agrees at 9 bases. From germline, CDR1 is LNHDA and CDR2 SQIVND (reference sequence). J gave up 5 bases and V 7 bases, and 5 bases lay outside the gene matches. There are 13 residues in the CDR3. The CDR3 is CASTSDRGTEAFF. CDR3 DNA: TGTGCCAGTACCTCAGACAGGGGGACTGAAGCTTTCTTT.

V and J are TRBV29-1 and TRBJ2-2; D is perhaps TRBD2 (6 bases). Trimming left V 8 bases short and J 8 bases short, with 15 bases between. Germline CDR1 SQVTM, CDR2 ANQGSEA. This CDR3 has 12 residues. CDR3 region: CSHLSEGGELFF. Here the CDR3 DNA reads TGCAGCCACTTATCGGAGGGGGGGGAGCTGTTTTTT.

The rearrangement links TRBV6-5 to TRBJ2-7; 9 bases are shared with TRBD1. This CDR3 has 14 residues. The V and J ends lost 7 bases and 1 base, in that order; junction bases with no gene match: 5. The germline V gene encodes CDR1 MNHEY and CDR2 SVGAGI. Here the CDR3 reads CASTPGTGSYEQYF. In DNA form, the CDR3 reads TGTGCCAGCACCCCCGGGACAGGGTCCTACGAGCAGTACTTC.

The chain employs TRBV19 and TRBJ2-7; TRBD1 is a possible D gene (5 bases). The CDR3 has 14 amino acids. V was pared by 2 bases and J by 3 bases, with 11 bases between. Germline V gives CDR1 LNHDA, CDR2 SQIVND (reference sequence). The CDR3 region has the DNA TGTGCCAGTAGTATACAGGGTAAGAACTACGAGCAGTACTTC. This sequence encodes CASSIQGKNYEQYF.

This chain's CDR3 is CASSALGLGAYEQYF. The CDR3 coding sequence is TGTGCCAGCAGCGCCCTCGGGTTGGGAGCCTACGAGCAGTACTTC. The V call is TRBV9, the J call TRBJ2-7, with D tentatively TRBD2 (5 bases). The CDR3 spans 15 residues. V was shortened by 3 bases and J by 2 bases, with 15 bases between the two germline ends. Germline loops: CDR1 SGDLS, CDR2 YYNGEE.

J is TRBJ1-3 and V is TRBV30; TRBD1 is a possible D gene (5 bases). This CDR3 is built from 15 residues. The V gene's germline CDR1 is GTSNPN and CDR2 SVGIG (reference sequence). V was cut by 4 bases and J by 4 bases, with 17 bases left in between. CDR3 DNA: TGTGCCTGGATACCGGGACTGATCGCAGGAAACACCATATATTTT. Amino acids: CAWIPGLIAGNTIYF.

V gene TRBV11-2 combines with J gene TRBJ2-1; unclear D gene. V lost 5 bases and J 10 bases, leaving 12 bases between the germline ends. Germline V gene data show CDR1 as SGHAT and CDR2 as FQNNGV. CDR3 size: 12 residues. The CDR3 coding sequence is TGTGCCAGCAGCCGGCCGCGCCACGAGCAGTTCTTC. This gives the protein CASSRPRHEQFF.

J is TRBJ1-2 and V is TRBV6-5; a possible D gene is TRBD1 (5 bases). The CDR3 has 13 amino acids. The V gene lost 5 bases and the J gene lost 3 bases, with 10 bases spanning the gap. CDR1 and CDR2 from the germline V gene are MNHEY and SVGAGI. The CDR3 bases are TGTGCCAGCAGTCCCGGGACGGACTATGGCTACACCTTC. Protein: CASSPGTDYGYTF.

This chain uses TRBV29-1 with TRBJ2-5; D is possibly TRBD2 (5 bases). The CDR3 length is 10 residues. Between the trimmed V and J ends, which lost 4 bases and 5 bases, there was a span of 5 bases. Germline V CDR1 and CDR2: SQVTM, ANQGSEA. DNA for the CDR3: TGCAGCGTTGGCGGGGAGACCCAGTACTTC. Translated, it gives CSVGGETQYF.

The chain is built from TRBV11-2 and TRBJ2-5; D tentatively fits TRBD1 or TRBD2 (5 bases each). Germline V gene data show CDR1 as SGHAT and CDR2 as FQNNGV. The V gene lost 2 bases and the J gene lost 4 bases, with 11 bases spanning the gap. The CDR3 is 14 amino acids. CDR3 sequence (DNA): TGTGCCAGCAGCTTAAGAGGGGATCGAGAGACCCAGTACTTC. Protein product: CASSLRGDRETQYF.

The chain recombines TRBV19 with TRBJ1-2; no reliable D call. The ends were cut back, 4 bases at V and 4 bases at J, with 10 bases in the middle. This CDR3 contains 13 residues. Germline V gene sequence: CDR1 LNHDA, CDR2 SQIVND (reference sequence). CDR3 nucleotide sequence: TGTGCCAGTAGTACTCGGGGTACCTATGGCTACACCTTC. Its translation is CASSTRGTYGYTF.

The chain combines TRBV6-6 with TRBJ2-7; a possible D gene is TRBD2 (5 bases). Germline V gene lookup returns CDR1 MNHNY and CDR2 SVGAGI (reference sequence). This CDR3 comprises 14 residues. Between the trimmed V and J ends, which lost 8 bases and 0 bases, there was a span of 14 bases. The CDR3 DNA reads as TGTGCCAGCGAAGGACTGGACGGCTCCTACGAGCAGTACTTC. This gives the protein CASEGLDGSYEQYF.

The CDR3: CASRHTGLFGQPQHF. The CDR3 nucleotides read TGTGCCAGCAGGCATACAGGATTATTCGGTCAGCCCCAGCATTTT. The J gene is TRBJ1-5, the V gene TRBV27, with a tentative D call TRBD1 (5 bases). V was cut by 6 bases and J by 6 bases, with 18 bases left in between. CDR1 and CDR2 from the germline V gene are MNHEY and SMNVEV (reference sequence). This CDR3 contains 15 residues.

J is TRBJ2-2 and V is TRBV5-1; 12 bases match TRBD1. Trimming removed 4 bases from V and 6 bases from J; junction bases left unmatched: 4. The CDR3 is 15 residues long. The germline CDR1 and CDR2 sequences are SGHRS and YFSETQ. The CDR3 nucleotides read TGCGCCAGCAGCCCGGGACAGGGGGCCCCCGGGGAGCTGTTTTTT. This translates into CASSPGQGAPGELFF.

The gene calls are TRBV4-2 and TRBJ1-3; D is ambiguous. CDR1 is LGHNA and CDR2 is YNFKEQ in the germline V gene. V dropped 4 bases and J dropped 0 bases, with 4 bases sitting between them. The CDR3 has 13 residues. For the CDR3, the DNA is TGTGCCAGCAGCCTTAGCTCTGGAAACACCATATATTTT. Translation: CASSLSSGNTIYF.

The chain carries TRBV5-1 and TRBJ1-2; no firm D call. Germline V gene sequence: CDR1 SGHRS, CDR2 YFSETQ. V was shortened by 2 bases and J by 1 base, with 3 bases between the two germline ends. The CDR3 covers 12 residues. The CDR3 sequence: CASSFNNYGYTF. Here the CDR3 DNA reads TGCGCCAGCAGCTTCAATAACTATGGCTACACCTTC.

The chain carries TRBV13 and TRBJ1-5; D might be TRBD1 (5 bases). CDR1 and CDR2 (germline): PRHDT, FYEKMQ (reference sequence). Trimming stripped 5 bases from V and 6 bases from J, with 14 bases between. This CDR3 has 14 amino acids. The CDR3 nucleotides are TGTGCCAGCAGCATGGGGCAGGGCAGTCAGCCCCAGCATTTT. This sequence encodes CASSMGQGSQPQHF.

J is TRBJ1-3 and V is TRBV2, with D tentatively TRBD1 (5 bases). Deletions cut 4 bases from V and 2 bases from J, with 12 bases between. There are 15 residues in the CDR3. Germline values: CDR1 SNHLY, CDR2 FYNNEI. The CDR3 loop reads CASSGYGAAGNTIYF. The CDR3 coding sequence is TGTGCCAGCAGTGGGTACGGGGCAGCTGGAAACACCATATATTTT. The variable domain in full, with the rest retrieved from reference TRBV2 and TRBJ1-3, is EPEVTQTPSHQVTQMGQEVILRCVPISNHLYFYWYRQILGQKVEFLVSFYNNEISEKSEIFDDQFSVERPDGSNFTLKIRSTKLEDSAMYFCASSGYGAAGNTIYFGEGSWLTVV.

Written as DNA, the CDR3 is TGTGCCAGCAGCCCGGTGGGGGGGAGGAATTCACCCCTCCACTTT. Translation: CASSPVGGRNSPLHF. V and J are TRBV7-3 and TRBJ1-6; possible D gene TRBD1, 5 bases. CDR3 length: 15 residues. The germline V gene has CDR1 SGHTA and CDR2 FQGTGA. The V and J ends lost 5 bases and 7 bases respectively, with 15 bases between them.

This chain joins TRBV4-1 and TRBJ1-6, with TRBD1 as a possible D gene (5 bases). Germline V gene lookup returns CDR1 MGHRA and CDR2 YSYEKL. The ends were cut back, 2 bases at V and 10 bases at J, with 9 bases in the middle. CDR3 length: 13 residues. The CDR3 protein is CASSQTQASPLHF. The CDR3 DNA sequence: TGCGCCAGCAGCCAAACACAGGCCTCACCCCTCCACTTT.

The chain links TRBV4-1 to TRBJ1-6, with TRBD1 as a possible D gene (6 bases). Germline V CDR1 and CDR2: MGHRA, YSYEKL. The CDR3 extends over 13 amino acids. The germline V and J ends were trimmed by 0 bases and 10 bases, with 7 bases remaining between them. The CDR3 sequence is CASSQDGGSPLHF. CDR3 bases: TGCGCCAGCAGCCAAGATGGGGGCTCACCCCTCCACTTT.

V usage is TRBV5-1 and J usage is TRBJ1-1; the match to TRBD1 covers 8 bases. Germline CDR1 SGHRS, CDR2 YFSETQ. V lost 4 bases, J lost 4 bases, and 6 bases stayed unmatched. CDR3 length: 14 residues. CDR3 nucleotide sequence: TGCGCCAGCAGCCATGGCGACAGGGGCACTGAAGCTTTCTTT. Its protein product is CASSHGDRGTEAFF.